This T cell receptor (beta chain) came from a study of metastatic and nonmetastatic thyroid tumors (dated by TCRdb to the early 2020s). Looking at the study overall: For patients with malignant and with benign thyroid disease, the researchers compared repertoires between peripheral blood samples and tumor or nodule tissue samples.

This clone was counted at least ten times. The antigen it binds to is not known. Base qualities are not recorded, but no much larger clone differs from it by a single base. None of the patients had been given any treatment before thyroid surgery. Using T-cell receptor beta sequencing, the researchers looked back retrospectively at clinical samples from patients, gathered between about 2012 and 2019. Taken from cysteine to phenylalanine, the CDR3 has 12 residues. Of all the DNA, just the CDR3 is kept, 36 bases in frame from base 1. The germline V gene (reference sequence) supplies CDR1 DFQATT and CDR2 SNEGSKA. Unmatched junction bases come to 5, with V trimmed by 5 bases and J by 5 bases. The full study reports these points: TCR beta diversity was reported as significantly higher in malignant tumors than in benign nodules, in both blood and tumor samples.

Libraries were prepared through PCR. For sequencing, an Illumina HiSeq 4000 was employed. High-throughput sequencing was used to profile the TCR beta-chain CDR3 region of every patient. As for how the authors treated the data: Drawing on CDR3 differences between clinicopathological groups, the researchers built a classifier meant to tell apart patients with distant-metastatic papillary thyroid cancer. The Shannon index was used to assess repertoire diversity, and the Morisita-Horn index was used to assess tumor-blood repertoire similarity. The public reads were run again by TCRdb, first through fastp at Q25 and then through MiXCR, and only productive beta chains were kept. The V and J calls reflect TCRdb's pipeline rather than the authors' work. The sample table contains about 25,000 clones; only one count was recorded for 20% to 25% of them. The top ten constitute roughly 4.4% of the sample.

What was sequenced was adjacent normal tissue. Rearrangement joined TRBV20-1 to TRBJ2-7, with 8 middle bases fitting TRBD2. This TCR was recovered from a female donor with papillary thyroid cancer or a benign thyroid nodule (not recorded which). Some clones in this sample may be carry-over from other donors' samples. The CDR3 corresponds to CSARGGGHEQYF. The nucleotide sequence is given as TGCAGTGCTCGGGGGGGGGGCCACGAGCAGTACTTC.